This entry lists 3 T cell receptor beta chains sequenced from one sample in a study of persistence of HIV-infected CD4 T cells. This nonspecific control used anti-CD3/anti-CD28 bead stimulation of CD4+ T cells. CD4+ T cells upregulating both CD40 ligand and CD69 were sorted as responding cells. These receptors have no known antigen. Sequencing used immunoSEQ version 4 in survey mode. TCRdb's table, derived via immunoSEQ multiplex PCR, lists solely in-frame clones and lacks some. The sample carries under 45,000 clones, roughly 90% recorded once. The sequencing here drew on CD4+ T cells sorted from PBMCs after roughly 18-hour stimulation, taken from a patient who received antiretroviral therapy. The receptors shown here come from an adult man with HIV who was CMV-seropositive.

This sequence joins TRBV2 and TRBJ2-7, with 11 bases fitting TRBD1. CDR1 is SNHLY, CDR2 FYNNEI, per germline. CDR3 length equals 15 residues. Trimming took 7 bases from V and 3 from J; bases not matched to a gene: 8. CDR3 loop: CASNPRTGGNYEQYF. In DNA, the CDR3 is TGTGCCAGCAACCCTAGGACAGGGGGCAACTACGAGCAGTACTTC. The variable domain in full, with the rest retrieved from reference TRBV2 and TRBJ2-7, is EPEVTQTPSHQVTQMGQEVILRCVPISNHLYFYWYRQILGQKVEFLVSFYNNEISEKSEIFDDQFSVERPDGSNFTLKIRSTKLEDSAMYFCASNPRTGGNYEQYFGPGTRLTVT.

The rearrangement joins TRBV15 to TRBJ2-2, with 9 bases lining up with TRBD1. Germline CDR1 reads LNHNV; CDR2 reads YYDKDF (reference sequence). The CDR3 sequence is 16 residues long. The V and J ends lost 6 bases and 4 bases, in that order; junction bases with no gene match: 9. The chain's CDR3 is CATSSSAQGATGELFF. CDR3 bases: TGTGCCACCAGTAGCTCCGCACAGGGGGCCACCGGGGAGCTGTTTTTT.

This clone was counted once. As DNA, the CDR3 is TGTGCCAGCAGCCAGAGACAGGGTGACAATTCACCCCTCCACTTT. Its protein is CASSQRQGDNSPLHF. The V call is TRBV7-8, the J call TRBJ1-6, with TRBD1 matching 7 bases. The CDR3 spans 15 residues. Germline CDR1 SGHVS, CDR2 FQNEAQ. V gave up 5 bases and J gave up 7 bases; unmatched junction bases: 8.